The 10 T cell receptor beta chains below were found in one sample sequenced in a study of shared clonotypes between healthy human individuals. Measured with immunoSEQ multiplex PCR; TCRdb has only the in-frame clones, and not every one. Among about 1 million clones listed, about 75% were seen once. Material: memory CD4+ T cells sorted from blood. The subset: CD45RA-negative fraction. These receptors all come from a man aged 18 to 30 in good health.

The genes are TRBV5-1 and TRBJ2-7; D is undetermined. CDR3 size: 16 residues. Per germline, CDR1 SGHRS and CDR2 YFSETQ. V lost 0 bases and J lost 4, with 17 bases in between. CDR3 nucleotides: TGCGCCAGCAGCTTGGGGAGTTTGGCAGGTCCTTACGAGCAGTACTTC. Its translation is CASSLGSLAGPYEQYF.

The J gene is TRBJ2-5, the V gene TRBV9, with D unclear. This CDR3 has 12 residues. Germline V lookup: CDR1 SGDLS, CDR2 YYNGEE. V was clipped by 4 bases and J by 1 base, with 5 bases between them. This CDR3 reads CASSPGQETQYF. For the CDR3, the DNA is TGTGCCAGCAGCCCTGGCCAAGAGACCCAGTACTTC.

The chain joins TRBV25-1 to TRBJ1-6; TRBD1 aligns across 9 bases. The CDR3 is made up of 15 amino acids. Germline values: CDR1 MGHDK, CDR2 SYGVNS. With 8 bases clipped from V and 6 bases from J, the junction kept 8 bases outside the gene matches. The CDR3 DNA reads as TGTGCCAGCGGGTGGGAGGGACAGGGTAATTCACCCCTCCACTTT. This encodes CASGWEGQGNSPLHF.

The chain carries TRBV5-3 and TRBJ2-3; D is unresolved. TRBV5-3 is noted as an ORF with a role that remains uncertain. V was shortened by 0 bases and J by 4 bases, with 12 bases between the two germline ends. The CDR3 sequence is 15 residues long. The CDR3 bases are TGTGCCAGAAGCTTGGCAGACAAGGCCCCAGATACGCAGTATTTT. Translated, it gives CARSLADKAPDTQYF.

The rearrangement joins TRBV11-2 to TRBJ1-1; D unclear. V gave up 3 bases and J gave up 1 base, with 12 bases separating them. CDR3 length: 15 residues. In germline, CDR1 is SGHAT, CDR2 FQNNGV. CDR3 sequence: CASSLVVTGNTEAFF. DNA for the CDR3: TGTGCCAGCAGCTTGGTGGTAACGGGGAACACTGAAGCTTTCTTT.

This rearrangement joins TRBV2 to TRBJ1-1; D may be TRBD1 (5 bases). CDR1 is SNHLY and CDR2 is FYNNEI in the germline V gene. V lost 9 bases and J 2 bases, leaving 16 bases between the germline ends. The CDR3 is made up of 14 amino acids. The CDR3 loop is CASTSQGFNTEAFF. The CDR3 DNA sequence: TGTGCCAGTACTAGTCAGGGATTCAACACTGAAGCTTTCTTT.

The V and J genes are TRBV6-1 and TRBJ1-5, with D perhaps TRBD1 (6 bases). Deletions cut 6 bases from V and 5 bases from J, with 14 bases between. Germline CDR1 is MNHNS and CDR2 is SASEGT. The CDR3 loop spans 14 amino acids. The CDR3 bases are TGTGCCAGCAGCGAGACAGGAGCGTATCAGCCCCAGCATTTT. Translated: CASSETGAYQPQHF.

V usage is TRBV5-1 and J usage is TRBJ1-2; TRBD1 is a possible D gene (6 bases). The V end was cut by 3 bases, the J end by 3 bases, with 12 bases between. Germline-derived CDR1 and CDR2 are SGHRS and YFSETQ. The CDR3 loop spans 14 amino acids. The CDR3 protein is CASSSGKGDYGYTF. CDR3 nucleotides: TGCGCCAGCAGCTCAGGGAAGGGGGACTATGGCTACACCTTC.

This chain joins TRBV19 and TRBJ1-3; a weak D match, TRBD1 (5 bases). The CDR3 extends over 15 amino acids. Germline CDR1 LNHDA, CDR2 SQIVND (reference sequence). Trimming pared 5 bases from V and 11 bases from J, leaving 22 bases between. The CDR3 DNA sequence: TGTGCCAGTAGTCGTGACCCCCGGGACGCGCGACCCATATATTTT. This sequence encodes CASSRDPRDARPIYF.

This sequence joins TRBV30 and TRBJ2-5, with TRBD2 matching 7 bases. Germline V lookup: CDR1 GTSNPN, CDR2 SVGIG (reference sequence). The CDR3 has 14 residues. Trimming took 0 bases from V and 8 from J; bases not matched to a gene: 9. Here the CDR3 reads CAWSVKSGERTQYF. The CDR3 DNA sequence: TGTGCCTGGAGTGTTAAGAGCGGGGAGAGAACCCAGTACTTC. The variable domain in full, completed from reference TRBV30 and TRBJ2-5, reads SQTIHQWPATLVQPVGSPLSLECTVEGTSNPNLYWYRQAAGRGLQLLFYSVGIGQISSEVPQNLSASRPQDRQFILSSKKLLLSDSGFYLCAWSVKSGERTQYFGPGTRLLVL.